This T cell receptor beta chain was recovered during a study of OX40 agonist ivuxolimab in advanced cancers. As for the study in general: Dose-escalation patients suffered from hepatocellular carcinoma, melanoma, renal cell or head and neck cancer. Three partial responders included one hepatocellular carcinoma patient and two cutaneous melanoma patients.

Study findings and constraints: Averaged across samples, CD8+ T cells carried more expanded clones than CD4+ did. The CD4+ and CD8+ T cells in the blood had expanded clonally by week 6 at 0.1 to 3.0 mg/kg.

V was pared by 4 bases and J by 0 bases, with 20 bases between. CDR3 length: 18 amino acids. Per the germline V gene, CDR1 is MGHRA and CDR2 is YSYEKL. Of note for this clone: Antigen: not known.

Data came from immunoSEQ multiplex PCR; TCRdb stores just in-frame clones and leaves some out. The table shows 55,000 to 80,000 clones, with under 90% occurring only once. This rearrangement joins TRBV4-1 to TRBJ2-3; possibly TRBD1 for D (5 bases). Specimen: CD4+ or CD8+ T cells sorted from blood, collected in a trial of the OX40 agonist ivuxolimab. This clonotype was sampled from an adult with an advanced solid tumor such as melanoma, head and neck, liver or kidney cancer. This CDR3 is CASSLRQIYFSSTDTQYF. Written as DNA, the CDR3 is TGCGCCAGCAGCCTAAGACAGATCTACTTTTCTAGCACAGATACGCAGTATTTT.